This is a list of T cell receptor beta chains from one sample in a study of T cell responses to AZD1222 COVID-19 vaccine. The assay was immunoSEQ multiplex PCR, and TCRdb's table has in-frame clones only and misses some. The profile shows 100,000 to 150,000 clones, about 86% of them singletons. Sequenced material: peripheral blood, taken 28 days after the second AZD1222 dose. The source of these receptors is an adult who received the AZD1222 COVID-19 vaccine. Each CDR3 is given with its conserved first and last residue. D genes are given only for firm matches. Size values are once, few and many counts, or a class for expanded clones, and some rows have none.

V gene,D gene,CDR3 length,clone size,J gene,CDR3 DNA,CDR3 protein
TRBV19,TRBD1,22,-,TRBJ2-1,TGTGCCAGCCGGTGGCAAAGCCCTCGGGACAGCGTCGGAACTAGCTCCTACAATGAGCAGTTCTTC,CASRWQSPRDSVGTSSYNEQFF
TRBV6-4,-,13,few,TRBJ2-3,TGTGCCAGCAGTGACGATGGGACAGATACGCAGTATTTT,CASSDDGTDTQYF
TRBV7-8,-,15,-,TRBJ1-5,TGTGCCAGCAGCCTACAGGCAGGCCTTAATCAGCCCCAGCATTTT,CASSLQAGLNQPQHF
TRBV5-1,TRBD2,17,-,TRBJ2-1,TGCGCCAGCAGCTTGGGAGGGAGCGGGAGTAGTTACAATGAGCAGTTCTTC,CASSLGGSGSSYNEQFF
TRBV30,TRBD2,16,-,TRBJ2-1,TGTGCCTGGAGTGGGGGGAGACTAGCGGGGTACAATGAGCAGTTCTTC,CAWSGGRLAGYNEQFF
TRBV6-5,-,14,-,TRBJ1-1,TGTGCCAGCAGCTACAGGGAGACTAACACTGAAGCTTTCTTT,CASSYRETNTEAFF
TRBV6-5,TRBD1,13,-,TRBJ1-1,TGTGCCAGCAGTCGGGACAGGGAATTCACAGCTTTCTTT,CASSRDREFTAFF
TRBV5-5,TRBD1,17,-,TRBJ2-1,TGTGCCAGCAGCCCCCTGGGATTCGGACAGGGGTACAATGAGCAGTTCTTC,CASSPLGFGQGYNEQFF
TRBV5-5,-,14,-,TRBJ1-2,TGTGCCAGCAGCTTGCGCGTAGCTAACTATGGCTACACCTTC,CASSLRVANYGYTF
TRBV3-1/TRBV3-2,TRBD1,13,-,TRBJ1-1,TGTGCCAGCAGCCCGGACAGGGGGAGAGAAGCTTTCTTT,CASSPDRGREAFF
TRBV5-8,TRBD1,15,-,TRBJ1-6,TGTGCCAGCAGGCAGACAGGGACCTATAATTCACCCCTCCACTTT,CASRQTGTYNSPLHF
TRBV21-1,-,13,few,TRBJ1-5,TGTGCCAGCAGCAATAGCATAGGTCAGCCCCAGCATTTT,CASSNSIGQPQHF
TRBV27,TRBD1,14,-,TRBJ1-1,TGTGCCAGCAGTCCCGGGACAGGGACCACTGAAGCTTTCTTT,CASSPGTGTTEAFF
TRBV2,TRBD1,15,-,TRBJ1-1,TGTGCCAGCAGTCACGGCAGGACAGGGGTCCCTGAAGCTTTCTTT,CASSHGRTGVPEAFF
TRBV5-1,-,15,-,TRBJ2-1,TGCGCCAGCAGCTTGGATTACCTGGGGGGCAATGAGCAGTTCTTC,CASSLDYLGGNEQFF
TRBV7-2,-,14,-,TRBJ1-2,TGTGCCAGCAGCTCCTCCGGGACCTGGGGAGGCTACACCTTC,CASSSSGTWGGYTF
TRBV27,TRBD2,13,-,TRBJ2-7,TGTGCCAGCCGGACTAGCGGCTCCTACGAGCAGTACTTC,CASRTSGSYEQYF
TRBV19,-,13,-,TRBJ1-2,TGTGCCAGTACCCCACGGGGCGTCTATGGCTACACCTTC,CASTPRGVYGYTF
TRBV4-3,TRBD1,15,once,TRBJ1-2,TGCGCCAGCAGCCTGGGACAGGAGAAAATCTATGGCTACACCTTC,CASSLGQEKIYGYTF
TRBV28,-,16,-,TRBJ2-1,TGTGCCAGCAGAGGTACTCGACTATTTCTTCCCAATGAGCAGTTCTTC,CASRGTRLFLPNEQFF
TRBV9,-,15,few,TRBJ1-1,TGTGCCAGCAGCGTACAAGCGATGATGAACACTGAAGCTTTCTTT,CASSVQAMMNTEAFF
TRBV9,-,12,-,TRBJ1-1,TGTGCCAGCAGCAAAGTGAACACTGAAGCTTTCTTT,CASSKVNTEAFF
TRBV9,-,13,-,TRBJ1-2,TGTGCCAGCAGCGCAACAGGATACTATGGCTACACCTTC,CASSATGYYGYTF
TRBV11-2,-,15,-,TRBJ2-1,TGTGCCAGCAGCCCCCCCCGCAGGCGTTACAATGAGCAGTTCTTC,CASSPPRRRYNEQFF
TRBV6-5,-,13,-,TRBJ1-2,TGTGCCGTCCGCCTTGGGGGGGACTATGGCTACACCTTC,CAVRLGGDYGYTF
TRBV2,TRBD2,19,-,TRBJ2-2,TGTGCCAGCAGTGAAAGCGGGGGGACTAGCGGGAGGGACACCGGGGAGCTGTTTTTT,CASSESGGTSGRDTGELFF
TRBV18,TRBD2,16,-,TRBJ2-1,TGTGCCAGCACGAGAATAAAGCGGGATCCCCACAATGAGCAGTTCTTC,CASTRIKRDPHNEQFF
TRBV6-1,-,15,once,TRBJ2-7,TGTGCCAGCAGTGAAGTCCAGGTAACTTCCTACGAGCAGTACTTC,CASSEVQVTSYEQYF
TRBV28,-,14,-,TRBJ1-4,TGTGCCAGCAGTTTGGTAGGGTCCAATGAAAAACTGTTTTTT,CASSLVGSNEKLFF
TRBV19,-,13,once,TRBJ2-2,TGTGCCAGTAGTGGGGGAGGCACCGGGGAGCTGTTTTTT,CASSGGGTGELFF
TRBV10-3,-,16,once,TRBJ1-1,TGTGCCATCAGTGCCCCCCCCAGGAATTTGAACACTGAAGCTTTCTTT,CAISAPPRNLNTEAFF
TRBV7-7,-,16,-,TRBJ1-3,TGTGCCAGCAGCCCCGCAGGGATAGGGTCTGGAAACACCATATATTTT,CASSPAGIGSGNTIYF
TRBV10-2,-,11,-,TRBJ2-7,TGCGCCAGCATGGGGTCCTACGAGCAGTACTTC,CASMGSYEQYF
TRBV7-9,-,15,-,TRBJ2-5,TGTGCCAGCAGCCACCGGGACTCAGACCAAGAGACCCAGTACTTC,CASSHRDSDQETQYF
TRBV19,TRBD1,15,-,TRBJ1-3,TGTGCCAGTAGTCCCGGACAGGGCGCTGGAAACACCATATATTTT,CASSPGQGAGNTIYF
TRBV2,TRBD1,17,-,TRBJ1-2,TGTGCCAGCAGTGAACGAGTGGGACAGGGGGCCTACTATGGCTACACCTTC,CASSERVGQGAYYGYTF
TRBV2,-,15,-,TRBJ1-3,TGTGCCAGCAGTGAAGAACGGTCCTCTGGAAACACCATATATTTT,CASSEERSSGNTIYF
TRBV12-3/TRBV12-4,-,12,-,TRBJ2-7,TGTGCCAGCAGTTTGTTGGGGAACGAGCAGTACTTC,CASSLLGNEQYF
TRBV7-2,-,13,-,TRBJ2-5,TGTGCCAGCAGCCCCGCGGGACGGGGTCGCCAGTACTTC,CASSPAGRGRQYF
TRBV18,-,18,-,TRBJ1-5,TGTGCCAGCTCACCACTCGGCAGCAACCCATATAGCAATCAGCCCCAGCATTTT,CASSPLGSNPYSNQPQHF